This is a list of T cell receptor beta chains from one sample in a study of blood T cell repertoires in COVID-19. Sequencing was performed with immunoSEQ multiplex PCR; in TCRdb, only in-frame clones are kept and a portion is missing. This sample has about 430,000 clones, with roughly 88% found just once. The sequenced sample consisted of PBMCs or T cells enriched from blood (not recorded which). Receptors originate from a woman under 30 who had been exposed to COVID-19. Each CDR3 is given with its conserved first and last residue. A D gene is named only where the DNA matches it firmly. The listing skips clone size in some rows; elsewhere it reads once, few, many or a size class.

D: NA
J: TRBJ2-2
V: TRBV11-2
size: NA
CDR3: CASSLGTDPANTGELFF
DNA: TGTGCCAGCAGCTTAGGGACAGACCCGGCGAACACCGGGGAGCTGTTTTTT

D: TRBD1
J: TRBJ2-7
V: TRBV28
size: NA
CDR3: CASSSGQYEQYF
DNA: TGTGCCAGCAGTTCGGGACAGTACGAGCAGTACTTC

D: NA
J: TRBJ2-6
V: TRBV27
size: NA
CDR3: CASSIVKISGANVLTF
DNA: TGTGCCAGCAGTATTGTCAAAATTTCTGGGGCCAACGTCCTGACTTTC

D: NA
J: TRBJ2-3
V: TRBV7-2
size: NA
CDR3: CASSLVGGTDTQYF
DNA: TGTGCCAGCAGCTTAGTGGGGGGAACAGATACGCAGTATTTT

D: NA
J: TRBJ2-7
V: TRBV4-2
size: NA
CDR3: CASSQAQGNPYEQYF
DNA: TGTGCCAGCAGCCAAGCCCAGGGAAACCCCTACGAGCAGTACTTC

D: NA
J: TRBJ2-7
V: TRBV27
size: NA
CDR3: CASFHQVRARGEQYF
DNA: TGTGCCAGCTTTCATCAGGTTCGTGCAAGGGGCGAGCAGTACTTC

D: TRBD2
J: TRBJ2-1
V: TRBV9
size: NA
CDR3: CASSAQLAGEQFF
DNA: TGTGCCAGCAGCGCCCAACTAGCGGGGGAGCAGTTCTTC

D: TRBD1
J: TRBJ1-1
V: TRBV9
size: NA
CDR3: CASSVAAGQGADEAFF
DNA: TGTGCCAGCAGCGTAGCCGCGGGACAGGGGGCTGATGAAGCTTTCTTT

D: NA
J: TRBJ2-1
V: TRBV15
size: NA
CDR3: CATSPLGGLVVHEQFF
DNA: TGTGCCACCAGCCCCTTGGGGGGTCTGGTTGTCCATGAGCAGTTCTTC

D: TRBD2
J: TRBJ2-7
V: TRBV5-1
size: NA
CDR3: CASSLGTSGGSYEQYF
DNA: TGCGCCAGCAGCCTTGGGACTAGCGGGGGATCCTACGAGCAGTACTTC

D: TRBD2
J: TRBJ2-7
V: TRBV5-1
size: NA
CDR3: CASSLRGPSGSYEQYF
DNA: TGCGCCAGCAGCTTGCGTGGCCCTAGCGGCTCCTACGAGCAGTACTTC

D: NA
J: TRBJ1-4
V: TRBV5-1
size: NA
CDR3: CASSSDSLGEKLFF
DNA: TGCGCCAGCAGCTCGGACTCCCTAGGGGAAAAACTGTTTTTT

D: TRBD2
J: TRBJ2-5
V: TRBV30
size: NA
CDR3: CAWSFQTSGTQYF
DNA: TGTGCCTGGAGTTTCCAGACTAGCGGGACCCAGTACTTC

D: NA
J: TRBJ1-5
V: TRBV5-5
size: NA
CDR3: CASSPGQLHQPQHF
DNA: TGTGCCAGCAGCCCCGGACAGCTACATCAGCCCCAGCATTTT

D: TRBD1
J: TRBJ2-2
V: TRBV7-9
size: NA
CDR3: CASSTTGRNTGELFF
DNA: TGTGCCAGCAGCACGACAGGGAGAAACACCGGGGAGCTGTTTTTT

D: NA
J: TRBJ1-2
V: TRBV28
size: NA
CDR3: CASTSLRSYGYTF
DNA: TGTGCCAGTACTTCACTTCGGAGCTATGGCTACACCTTC

D: NA
J: TRBJ2-7
V: TRBV9
size: NA
CDR3: CASSVGNGGWGEQYF
DNA: TGTGCCAGCAGCGTAGGGAACGGGGGTTGGGGCGAGCAGTACTTC

D: NA
J: TRBJ2-6
V: TRBV6-5
size: once
CDR3: CASSSRESGANVLTF
DNA: TGTGCCAGCAGTTCCAGGGAATCTGGGGCCAACGTCCTGACTTTC

D: TRBD1
J: TRBJ2-1
V: TRBV24-1
size: NA
CDR3: CATSDSGTGQREQFF
DNA: TGTGCCACCAGTGATTCCGGGACAGGGCAGAGGGAGCAGTTCTTC

D: TRBD1
J: TRBJ2-7
V: TRBV7-7
size: NA
CDR3: CASSLGTGGNNEQYF
DNA: TGTGCTAGCAGCTTGGGGACAGGGGGCAATAACGAGCAGTACTTC

D: TRBD2
J: TRBJ2-1
V: TRBV6-1
size: NA
CDR3: CASSDLLAGVGVQFF
DNA: TGTGCCAGCAGTGATTTACTAGCGGGAGTGGGCGTGCAGTTCTTC

D: NA
J: TRBJ2-2
V: TRBV29-1
size: NA
CDR3: CSVATHPPTNTGELFF
DNA: TGCAGCGTTGCTACCCACCCCCCCACGAACACCGGGGAGCTGTTTTTT

D: NA
J: TRBJ2-7
V: TRBV19
size: NA
CDR3: CASSINRVAEQYF
DNA: TGTGCCAGTAGTATCAACAGGGTGGCCGAGCAGTACTTC

D: NA
J: TRBJ2-7
V: TRBV24-1
size: NA
CDR3: CATSVGYEQYF
DNA: TGTGCCACCAGTGTCGGCTACGAGCAGTACTTC

D: NA
J: TRBJ2-2
V: TRBV13
size: NA
CDR3: CASSLRGDTGELFF
DNA: TGTGCCAGCAGCCTTAGAGGTGATACCGGGGAGCTGTTTTTT

D: TRBD1
J: TRBJ2-7
V: TRBV28
size: NA
CDR3: CASSQQGARYEQYF
DNA: TGTGCCAGCAGTCAACAGGGGGCGCGCTACGAGCAGTACTTC

D: TRBD1
J: TRBJ2-3
V: TRBV7-9
size: NA
CDR3: CASSLTGTASTDTQYF
DNA: TGTGCCAGCAGCCTAACCGGGACAGCAAGCACAGATACGCAGTATTTT

D: TRBD1
J: TRBJ1-1
V: TRBV5-4
size: NA
CDR3: CASSQGQENTEAFF
DNA: TGTGCCAGCAGCCAGGGACAGGAGAACACTGAAGCTTTCTTT

D: TRBD1
J: TRBJ1-5
V: TRBV6-5
size: once
CDR3: CASRPQGANQPQHF
DNA: TGTGCCAGCAGGCCGCAGGGGGCCAATCAGCCCCAGCATTTT

D: NA
J: TRBJ2-7
V: TRBV5-1
size: NA
CDR3: CASSLGARDFDYEQYF
DNA: TGCGCCAGCAGCTTGGGTGCCAGGGATTTCGACTACGAGCAGTACTTC

D: TRBD1
J: TRBJ2-5
V: TRBV9
size: NA
CDR3: CASSVGQGVVETQYF
DNA: TGTGCCAGCAGCGTAGGACAGGGGGTTGTAGAGACCCAGTACTTC

D: TRBD2
J: TRBJ2-1
V: TRBV28
size: NA
CDR3: CASRGAGGTSYNEQFF
DNA: TGTGCCAGCAGGGGAGCGGGGGGGACATCCTACAATGAGCAGTTCTTC

D: TRBD2
J: TRBJ2-1
V: TRBV5-1
size: NA
CDR3: CASSSPIAGGSYNEQFF
DNA: TGCGCCAGCAGCTCCCCGATAGCGGGGGGCTCCTACAATGAGCAGTTCTTC

D: NA
J: TRBJ2-7
V: TRBV6-5
size: once
CDR3: CASSYSRAQGSYEQYF
DNA: TGTGCCAGCAGTTACTCTAGAGCACAGGGCTCCTACGAGCAGTACTTC

D: NA
J: TRBJ1-2
V: TRBV2
size: NA
CDR3: CASSGGGTGNYGYTF
DNA: TGTGCCAGCAGTGGGGGGGGTACTGGGAACTATGGCTACACCTTC

D: TRBD1
J: TRBJ2-7
V: TRBV15
size: NA
CDR3: CATSRDGTGLNGAYEQYF
DNA: TGTGCCACCAGCAGAGACGGGACAGGCTTGAATGGAGCCTACGAGCAGTACTTC

D: NA
J: TRBJ2-5
V: TRBV10-2
size: NA
CDR3: CASKLAGQETQYF
DNA: TGCGCCAGCAAACTCGCGGGTCAAGAGACCCAGTACTTC